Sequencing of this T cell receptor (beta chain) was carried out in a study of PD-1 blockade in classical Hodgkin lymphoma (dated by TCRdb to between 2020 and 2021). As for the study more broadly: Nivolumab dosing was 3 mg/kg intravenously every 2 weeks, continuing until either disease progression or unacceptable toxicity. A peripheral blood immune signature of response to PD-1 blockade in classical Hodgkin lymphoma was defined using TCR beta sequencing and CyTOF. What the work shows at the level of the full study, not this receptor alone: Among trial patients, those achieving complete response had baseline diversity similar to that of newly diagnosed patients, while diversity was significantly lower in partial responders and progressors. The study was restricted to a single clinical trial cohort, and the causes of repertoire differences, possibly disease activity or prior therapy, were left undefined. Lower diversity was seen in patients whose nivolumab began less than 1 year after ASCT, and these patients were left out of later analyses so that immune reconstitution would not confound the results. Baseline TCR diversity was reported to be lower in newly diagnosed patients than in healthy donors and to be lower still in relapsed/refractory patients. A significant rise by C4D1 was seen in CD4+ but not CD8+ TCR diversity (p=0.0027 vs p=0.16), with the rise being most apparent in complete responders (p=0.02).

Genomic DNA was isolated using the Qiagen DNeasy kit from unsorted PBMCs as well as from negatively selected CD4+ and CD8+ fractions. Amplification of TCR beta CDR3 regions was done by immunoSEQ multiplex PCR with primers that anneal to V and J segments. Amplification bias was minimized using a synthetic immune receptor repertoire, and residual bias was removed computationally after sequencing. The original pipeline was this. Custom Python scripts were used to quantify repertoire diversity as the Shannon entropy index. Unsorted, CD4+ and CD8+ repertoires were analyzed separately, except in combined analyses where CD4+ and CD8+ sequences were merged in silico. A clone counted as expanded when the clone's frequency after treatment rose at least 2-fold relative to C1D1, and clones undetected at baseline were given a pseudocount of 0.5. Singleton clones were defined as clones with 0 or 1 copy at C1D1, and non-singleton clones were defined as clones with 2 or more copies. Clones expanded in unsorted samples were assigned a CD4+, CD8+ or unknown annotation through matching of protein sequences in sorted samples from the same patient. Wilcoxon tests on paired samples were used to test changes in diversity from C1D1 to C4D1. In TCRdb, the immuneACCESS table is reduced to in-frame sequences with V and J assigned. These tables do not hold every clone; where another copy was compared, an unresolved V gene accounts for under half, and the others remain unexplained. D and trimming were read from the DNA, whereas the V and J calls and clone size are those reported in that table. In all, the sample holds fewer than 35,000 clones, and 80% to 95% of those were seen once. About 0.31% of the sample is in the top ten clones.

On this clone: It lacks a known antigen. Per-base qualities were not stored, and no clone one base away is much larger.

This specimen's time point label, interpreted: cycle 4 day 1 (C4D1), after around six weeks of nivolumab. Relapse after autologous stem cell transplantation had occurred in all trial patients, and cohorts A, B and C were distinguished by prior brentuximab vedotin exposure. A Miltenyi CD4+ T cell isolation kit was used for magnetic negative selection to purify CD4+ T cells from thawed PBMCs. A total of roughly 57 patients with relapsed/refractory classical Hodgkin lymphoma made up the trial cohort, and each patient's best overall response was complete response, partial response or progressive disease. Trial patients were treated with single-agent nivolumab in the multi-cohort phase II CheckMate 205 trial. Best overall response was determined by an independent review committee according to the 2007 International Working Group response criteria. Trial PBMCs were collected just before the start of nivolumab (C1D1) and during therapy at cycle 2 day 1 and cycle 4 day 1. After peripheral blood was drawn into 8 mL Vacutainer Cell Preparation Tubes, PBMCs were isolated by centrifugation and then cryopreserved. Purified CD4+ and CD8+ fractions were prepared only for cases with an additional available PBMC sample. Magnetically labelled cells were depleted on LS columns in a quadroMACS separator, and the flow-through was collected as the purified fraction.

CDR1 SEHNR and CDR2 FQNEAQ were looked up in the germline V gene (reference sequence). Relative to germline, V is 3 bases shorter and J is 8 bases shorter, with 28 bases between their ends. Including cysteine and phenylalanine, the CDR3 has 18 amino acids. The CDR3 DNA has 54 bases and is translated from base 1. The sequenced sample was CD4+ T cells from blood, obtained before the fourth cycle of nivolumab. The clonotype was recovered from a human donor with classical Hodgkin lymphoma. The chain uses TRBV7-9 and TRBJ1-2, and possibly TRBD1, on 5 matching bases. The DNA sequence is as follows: TGTGCCAGCAGCTTCATAGCCGCCCCCGGGAGCGGGGGACGCGGCTACACCTTC. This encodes CASSFIAAPGSGGRGYTF.